This T cell receptor (beta chain) was sequenced in a study of CD8+ T cells in alopecia areata. Study summary: Among treated patients, oral tofacitinib was administered at 5 to 10 mg twice daily.

Points from the study as a whole: An increase in clonality over normal scalp was evident in lesional scalp, especially alopecia totalis/universalis. In scalp and blood, many expanded lesional clones persisted during tofacitinib.

Comments on this clone: Its antigen is currently unknown.

Treatment meaning: oral pan-JAK inhibitor, 5-10 mg twice daily. Alopecia areata patients gave lesional scalp punch biopsies and peripheral blood samples. The V gene's germline CDR1 is SGHTA and CDR2 FQGTGA. The CDR3 sequence is 15 residues long. V was clipped by 2 bases and J by 0 bases, with 8 bases between them. Following extraction, RNA underwent reverse transcription to cDNA, which served as the sequencing template. Sequenced by immunoSEQ multiplex PCR; TCRdb stores in-frame clones only, minus some. The data contain 180,000 or so clones, roughly 60% of them seen just once; the ten biggest clones take up roughly 17%.

This rearrangement joins TRBV7-3 to TRBJ2-1; D remains unclear. Sequencing was performed on CD4+ T cells sorted from blood, taken at approximately week 60, from a patient treated with tofacitinib. The TCR was taken from a human donor with alopecia areata. The CDR3 DNA is TGTGCCAGCAGCTTACAGCCGACCTCCTACAATGAGCAGTTCTTC. Protein: CASSLQPTSYNEQFF.